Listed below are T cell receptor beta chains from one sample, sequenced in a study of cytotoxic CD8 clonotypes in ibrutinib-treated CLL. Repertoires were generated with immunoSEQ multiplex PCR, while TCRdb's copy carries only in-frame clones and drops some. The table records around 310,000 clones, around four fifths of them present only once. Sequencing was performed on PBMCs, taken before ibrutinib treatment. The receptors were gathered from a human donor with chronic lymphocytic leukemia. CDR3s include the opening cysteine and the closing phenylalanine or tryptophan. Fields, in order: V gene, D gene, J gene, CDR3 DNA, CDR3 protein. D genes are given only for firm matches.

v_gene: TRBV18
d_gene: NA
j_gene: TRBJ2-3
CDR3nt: TGTGCCAGCTCACTCCAGCTGAGCACAGATACGCAGTATTTT
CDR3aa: CASSLQLSTDTQYF

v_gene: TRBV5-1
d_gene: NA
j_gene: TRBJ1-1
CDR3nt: TGCGCCAGCAGTCGGGGGGCGAACACTGAAGCTTTCTTT
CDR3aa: CASSRGANTEAFF

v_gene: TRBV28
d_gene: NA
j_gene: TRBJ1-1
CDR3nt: TGTGCCAGCAGTCTCCCCCGTATTTCAAGGGCTGAAGCTTTCTTT
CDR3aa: CASSLPRISRAEAFF

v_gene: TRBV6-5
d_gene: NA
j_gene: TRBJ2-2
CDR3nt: TGTGCCATAAAAGGTCCGAACACCGGGGAGCTGTTTTTT
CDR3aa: CAIKGPNTGELFF

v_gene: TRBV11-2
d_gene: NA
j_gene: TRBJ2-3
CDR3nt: TGTGCCAGCACCAGGCGGATCAGCACAGATACGCAGTATTTT
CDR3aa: CASTRRISTDTQYF

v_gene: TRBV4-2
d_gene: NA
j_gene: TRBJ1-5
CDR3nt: TGTGCCAGCAGCCAAGATGGCCTGAGCAATCAGCCCCAGCATTTT
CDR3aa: CASSQDGLSNQPQHF

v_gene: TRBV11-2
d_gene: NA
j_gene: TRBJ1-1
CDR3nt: TGTGCCAGCAGCTTAGGGGCAGGGAGGAACACTGAAGCTTTCTTT
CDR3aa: CASSLGAGRNTEAFF

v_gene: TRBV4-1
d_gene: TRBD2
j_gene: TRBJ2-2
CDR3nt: TGCGCCAGCAGCCAAGGTAGAGCGGGGGCGAGGGACACCGGGGAGCTGTTTTTT
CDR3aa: CASSQGRAGARDTGELFF

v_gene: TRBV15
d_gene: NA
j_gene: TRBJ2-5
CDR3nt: TGTGCCACCAGCAGACAGGGGGGACTAGAGACCCAGTACTTC
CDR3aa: CATSRQGGLETQYF

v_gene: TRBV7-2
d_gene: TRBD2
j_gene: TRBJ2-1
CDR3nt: TGTGCCAGCAGCCGGGGGCTAGCGGGAGCCTACAATGAGCAGTTCTTC
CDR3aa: CASSRGLAGAYNEQFF

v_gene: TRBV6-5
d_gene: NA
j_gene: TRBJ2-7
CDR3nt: TGTGCCAGCAGTTACGCGTCCGAAACGACATACGAGCAGTACTTC
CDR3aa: CASSYASETTYEQYF

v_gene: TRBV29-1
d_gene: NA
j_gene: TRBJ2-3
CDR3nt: TGCAGCGTTGTATTGTGGGAGGCTGGGGATACGCAGTATTTT
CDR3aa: CSVVLWEAGDTQYF

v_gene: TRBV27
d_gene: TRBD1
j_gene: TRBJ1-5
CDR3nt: TGTGCCAGCAGTCGGGGACAGGCTGGCAATCAGCCCCAGCATTTT
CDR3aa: CASSRGQAGNQPQHF

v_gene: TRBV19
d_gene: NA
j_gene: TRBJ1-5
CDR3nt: TGTGCCAGTAGTCCGGGGAGTAATCAGCCCCAGCATTTT
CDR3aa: CASSPGSNQPQHF

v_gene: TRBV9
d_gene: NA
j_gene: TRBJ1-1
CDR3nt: TGTGCCAGCGGGGGGGACACTGAAGCTTTCTTT
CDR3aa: CASGGDTEAFF

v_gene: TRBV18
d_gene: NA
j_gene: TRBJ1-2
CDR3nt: TGTGCCAGCTCCGCCTCGGCAGAGAACTATGGCTACACCTTC
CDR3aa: CASSASAENYGYTF

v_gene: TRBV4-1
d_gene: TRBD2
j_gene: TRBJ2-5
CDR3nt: TGCGCCAGCAGCCAAGGATTCCGGGGACTAGCGGGAGTTTTGGAGACCCAGTACTTC
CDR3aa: CASSQGFRGLAGVLETQYF